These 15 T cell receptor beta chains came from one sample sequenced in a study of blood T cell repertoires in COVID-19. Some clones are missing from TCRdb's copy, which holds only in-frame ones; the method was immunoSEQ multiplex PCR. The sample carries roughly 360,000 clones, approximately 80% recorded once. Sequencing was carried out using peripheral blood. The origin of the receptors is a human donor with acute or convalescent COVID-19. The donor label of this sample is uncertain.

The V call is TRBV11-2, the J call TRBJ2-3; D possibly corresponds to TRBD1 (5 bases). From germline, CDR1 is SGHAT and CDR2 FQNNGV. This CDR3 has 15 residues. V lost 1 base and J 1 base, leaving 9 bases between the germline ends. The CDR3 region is CASSLGQGGTDTQYF. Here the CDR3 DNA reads TGTGCCAGCAGCTTAGGCCAGGGCGGCACAGATACGCAGTATTTT. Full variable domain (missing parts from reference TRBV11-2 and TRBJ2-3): EAGVAQSPRYKIIEKRQSVAFWCNPISGHATLYWYQQILGQGPKLLIQFQNNGVVDDSQLPKDRFSAERLKGVDSTLKIQPAKLEDSAVYLCASSLGQGGTDTQYFGPGTRLTVL.

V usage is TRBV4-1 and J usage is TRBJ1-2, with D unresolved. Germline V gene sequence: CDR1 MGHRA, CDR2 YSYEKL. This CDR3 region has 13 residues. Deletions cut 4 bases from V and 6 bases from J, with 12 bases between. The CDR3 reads CASSLKNMDGYTF. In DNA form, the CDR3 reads TGCGCCAGCAGCCTAAAGAACATGGATGGCTACACCTTC.

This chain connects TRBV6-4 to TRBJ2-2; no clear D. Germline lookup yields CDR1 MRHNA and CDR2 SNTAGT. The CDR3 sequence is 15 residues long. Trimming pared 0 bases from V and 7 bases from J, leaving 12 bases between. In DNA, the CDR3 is TGTGCCAGCAGTGACTCCCATTTAGAGAACGGGGAGCTGTTTTTT. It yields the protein CASSDSHLENGELFF.

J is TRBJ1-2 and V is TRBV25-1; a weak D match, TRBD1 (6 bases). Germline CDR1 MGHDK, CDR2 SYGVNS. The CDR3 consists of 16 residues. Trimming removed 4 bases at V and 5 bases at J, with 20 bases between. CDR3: CASSGTGRGQTYGYTF. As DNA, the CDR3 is TGTGCCAGCAGTGGAACGGGCAGAGGACAGACATATGGCTACACCTTC.

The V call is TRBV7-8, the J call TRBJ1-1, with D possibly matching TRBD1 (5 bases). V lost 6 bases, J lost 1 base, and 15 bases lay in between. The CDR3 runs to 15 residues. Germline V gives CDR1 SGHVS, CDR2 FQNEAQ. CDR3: CASRPNGHPNTEAFF. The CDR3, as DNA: TGTGCCAGCAGACCAAATGGACACCCGAACACTGAAGCTTTCTTT.

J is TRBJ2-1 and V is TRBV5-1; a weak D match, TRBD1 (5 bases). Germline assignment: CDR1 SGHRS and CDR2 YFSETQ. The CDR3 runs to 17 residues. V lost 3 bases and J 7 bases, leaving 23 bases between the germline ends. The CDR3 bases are TGCGCCAGCAGCTCATCGGTGCAGGGTTGGGTTGGGAATGAGCAGTTCTTC. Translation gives CASSSSVQGWVGNEQFF.

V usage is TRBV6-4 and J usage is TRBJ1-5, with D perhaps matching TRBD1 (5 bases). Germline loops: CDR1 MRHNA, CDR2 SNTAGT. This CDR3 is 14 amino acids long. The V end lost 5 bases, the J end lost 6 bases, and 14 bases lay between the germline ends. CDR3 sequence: CASSMHRNSQPQHF. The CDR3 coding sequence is TGTGCCAGCAGTATGCACAGGAATAGTCAGCCCCAGCATTTT.

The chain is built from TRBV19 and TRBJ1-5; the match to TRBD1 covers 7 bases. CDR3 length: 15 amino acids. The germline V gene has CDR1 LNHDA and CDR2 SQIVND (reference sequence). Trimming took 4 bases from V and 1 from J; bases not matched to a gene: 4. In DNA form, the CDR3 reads TGTGCCAGTAGTACCCTACAGGGGAGCAATCAGCCCCAGCATTTT. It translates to CASSTLQGSNQPQHF.

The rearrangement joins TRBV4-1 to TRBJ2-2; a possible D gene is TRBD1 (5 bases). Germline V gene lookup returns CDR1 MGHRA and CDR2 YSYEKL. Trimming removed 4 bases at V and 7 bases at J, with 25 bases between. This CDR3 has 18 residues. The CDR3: CASSLKRNQGLGYGELFF. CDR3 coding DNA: TGCGCCAGCAGCCTTAAAAGGAACCAGGGTTTGGGTTACGGGGAGCTGTTTTTT.

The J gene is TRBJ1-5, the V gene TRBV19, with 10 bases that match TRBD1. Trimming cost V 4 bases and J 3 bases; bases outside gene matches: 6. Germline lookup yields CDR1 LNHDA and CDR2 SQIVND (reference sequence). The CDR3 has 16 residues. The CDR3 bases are TGTGCCAGTAGTAACCGGGACAGGGGCGTCAATCAGCCCCAGCATTTT. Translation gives CASSNRDRGVNQPQHF.

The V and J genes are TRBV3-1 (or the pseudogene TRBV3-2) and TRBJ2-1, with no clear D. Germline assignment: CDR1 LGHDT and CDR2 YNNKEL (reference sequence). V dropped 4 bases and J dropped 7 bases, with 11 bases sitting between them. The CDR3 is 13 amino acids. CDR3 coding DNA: TGTGCCAGCAGCCTCTCGTCCAGGAATGAGCAGTTCTTC. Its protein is CASSLSSRNEQFF.

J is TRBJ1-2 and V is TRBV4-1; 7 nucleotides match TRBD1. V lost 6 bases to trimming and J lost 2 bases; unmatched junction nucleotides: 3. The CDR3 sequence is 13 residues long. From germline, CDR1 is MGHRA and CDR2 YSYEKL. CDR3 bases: TGCGCCAGCAGGCCGACAGGGAACTATGGCTACACCTTC. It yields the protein CASRPTGNYGYTF.

CDR3 sequence reads: CASSFEDSAYNEQFF. In nucleotides, the CDR3 is TGCGCCAGCAGCTTCGAGGACAGTGCATACAATGAGCAGTTCTTC. The chain couples TRBV5-1 to TRBJ2-1; D possibly corresponds to TRBD1 (6 bases). The CDR3 has 15 residues. Germline V gene data show CDR1 as SGHRS and CDR2 as YFSETQ. V was trimmed by 2 bases and J by 4 bases, leaving 13 bases between them.

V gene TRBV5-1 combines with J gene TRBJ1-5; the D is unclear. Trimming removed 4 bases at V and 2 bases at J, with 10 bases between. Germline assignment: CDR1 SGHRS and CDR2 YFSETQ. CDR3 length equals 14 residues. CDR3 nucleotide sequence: TGCGCCAGCAGCGAGGGCCGTGGCAATCAGCCCCAGCATTTT. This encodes CASSEGRGNQPQHF.

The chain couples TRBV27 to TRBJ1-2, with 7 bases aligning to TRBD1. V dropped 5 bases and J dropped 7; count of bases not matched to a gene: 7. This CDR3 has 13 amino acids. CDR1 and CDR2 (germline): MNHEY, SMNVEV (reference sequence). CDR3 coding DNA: TGTGCCAGCAGTCCCCAGACAGGGACTGGCTACACCTTC. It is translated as CASSPQTGTGYTF.